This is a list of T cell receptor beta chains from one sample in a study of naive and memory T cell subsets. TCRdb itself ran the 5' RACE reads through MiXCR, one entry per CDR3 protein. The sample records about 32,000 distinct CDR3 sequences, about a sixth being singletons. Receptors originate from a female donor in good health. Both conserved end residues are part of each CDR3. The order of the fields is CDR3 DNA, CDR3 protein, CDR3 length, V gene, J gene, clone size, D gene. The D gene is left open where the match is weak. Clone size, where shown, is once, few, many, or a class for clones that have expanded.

CDR3nt: TGTGCCAGCTCACCACCCGGGAACGACAGAAATTCACCCCTCCACTTT
CDR3aa: CASSPPGNDRNSPLHF
len: 16
v_gene: TRBV18
j_gene: TRBJ1-6
abundance: many
d_gene: NA

CDR3nt: TGTGCCAGCAGCTCTTCGGGACTAGCGGGGGGAAACTCCTACAATGAGCAGTTCTTC
CDR3aa: CASSSSGLAGGNSYNEQFF
len: 19
v_gene: TRBV9
j_gene: TRBJ2-1
abundance: few
d_gene: TRBD2

CDR3nt: TGTGCCAGCAGCTTAGCCCCAGGGGGCCACGAGCAGTACTTC
CDR3aa: CASSLAPGGHEQYF
len: 14
v_gene: TRBV13
j_gene: TRBJ2-7
abundance: NA
d_gene: TRBD1

CDR3nt: TGTGCCAGCAGATATCACCACAGGGTTGCTGGGGCCAACGTCCTGACTTTC
CDR3aa: CASRYHHRVAGANVLTF
len: 17
v_gene: TRBV28
j_gene: TRBJ2-6
abundance: NA
d_gene: NA

CDR3nt: TGTGCCAGCAGCAATCCGGGACAGTTGGCGACTAACTATGGCTACACCTTC
CDR3aa: CASSNPGQLATNYGYTF
len: 17
v_gene: TRBV12-3/TRBV12-4
j_gene: TRBJ1-2
abundance: NA
d_gene: TRBD1

CDR3nt: TGCAGCGTTGAAGGAAAGACAGGGGGCGGCTACACCTTC
CDR3aa: CSVEGKTGGGYTF
len: 13
v_gene: TRBV29-1
j_gene: TRBJ1-2
abundance: many
d_gene: TRBD1

CDR3nt: TGTGCCAGCAGCTCCCGGGGTATCCAGTTGGAGACCCAGTACTTC
CDR3aa: CASSSRGIQLETQYF
len: 15
v_gene: TRBV4-2
j_gene: TRBJ2-5
abundance: NA
d_gene: NA

CDR3nt: TGCAGCGCGCGCAACAGGGTTGCCGGGGAGCTGTTTTTT
CDR3aa: CSARNRVAGELFF
len: 13
v_gene: TRBV29-1
j_gene: TRBJ2-2
abundance: NA
d_gene: NA

CDR3nt: TGCAGCGTTGTCAGACAGGGTGATGAGCAGTTCTTC
CDR3aa: CSVVRQGDEQFF
len: 12
v_gene: TRBV29-1
j_gene: TRBJ2-1
abundance: few
d_gene: TRBD1

CDR3nt: TGCAGCGTTGTGATTCGGACAGGGGTAGGCGAGCAGTACTTC
CDR3aa: CSVVIRTGVGEQYF
len: 14
v_gene: TRBV29-1
j_gene: TRBJ2-7
abundance: many
d_gene: TRBD1

CDR3nt: TGTGCCAGCAGCTTAACCGGGGTCGCCTACGAGCAGTACTTC
CDR3aa: CASSLTGVAYEQYF
len: 14
v_gene: TRBV11-2
j_gene: TRBJ2-7
abundance: many
d_gene: NA

CDR3nt: TGTGCCAGCAAGACGCTTCAGTACTATGGCTACACCTTC
CDR3aa: CASKTLQYYGYTF
len: 13
v_gene: TRBV5-6
j_gene: TRBJ1-2
abundance: many
d_gene: NA

CDR3nt: TGTGCCAGCAGTTACTCCAGACCGTTGAACACTGAAGCTTTCTTT
CDR3aa: CASSYSRPLNTEAFF
len: 15
v_gene: TRBV6-5
j_gene: TRBJ1-1
abundance: many
d_gene: NA

CDR3nt: TGCAGCGAGGCCAGGCCCGGGGATACGCAGTATTTT
CDR3aa: CSEARPGDTQYF
len: 12
v_gene: TRBV29-1
j_gene: TRBJ2-3
abundance: many
d_gene: NA

CDR3nt: TGTGCCACCAGCAGAGGACAGGGCAGAGAGCAGTTCTTC
CDR3aa: CATSRGQGREQFF
len: 13
v_gene: TRBV15
j_gene: TRBJ2-1
abundance: NA
d_gene: TRBD1

CDR3nt: TGCAGTGCTAGCGAGGGGACTTTCTCTGGAAACACCATATATTTT
CDR3aa: CSASEGTFSGNTIYF
len: 15
v_gene: TRBV20-1
j_gene: TRBJ1-3
abundance: many
d_gene: NA

CDR3nt: TGCAGCGCCGTGGTAGGGAGTCAGCCCCAGCATTTT
CDR3aa: CSAVVGSQPQHF
len: 12
v_gene: TRBV29-1
j_gene: TRBJ1-5
abundance: few
d_gene: NA

CDR3nt: TGCAGTGCTAGGAATCTGGACACGGACTACAATGAGCAGTTCTTC
CDR3aa: CSARNLDTDYNEQFF
len: 15
v_gene: TRBV20-1
j_gene: TRBJ2-1
abundance: medium-sized
d_gene: NA

CDR3nt: TGCGCCAGCAGTTGGGACAGGGACTCCGAGCAGTACTTC
CDR3aa: CASSWDRDSEQYF
len: 13
v_gene: TRBV10-2
j_gene: TRBJ2-7
abundance: few
d_gene: TRBD1

CDR3nt: TGCGCCAGCAGTGAGTCGTGGCAGGCTCAAAGGACCCAGTACTTC
CDR3aa: CASSESWQAQRTQYF
len: 15
v_gene: TRBV10-2
j_gene: TRBJ2-5
abundance: NA
d_gene: NA

CDR3nt: TGCGCCAGCTATGGACAGGGGGCTCATGGCTACACCTTC
CDR3aa: CASYGQGAHGYTF
len: 13
v_gene: TRBV10-2
j_gene: TRBJ1-2
abundance: many
d_gene: TRBD1

CDR3nt: TGTGCCAGCAGCCAAGGTTTCCGTGGGACGTCCAGATACGAGCAGTACTTC
CDR3aa: CASSQGFRGTSRYEQYF
len: 17
v_gene: TRBV13
j_gene: TRBJ2-7
abundance: NA
d_gene: NA

CDR3nt: TGCAGTGTAAAGCCGGGACAGCACTACGAGCAGTACTTC
CDR3aa: CSVKPGQHYEQYF
len: 13
v_gene: TRBV20-1
j_gene: TRBJ2-7
abundance: many
d_gene: TRBD1

CDR3nt: TGTGCCAGCAGTTTGCGCAACCCGAATTCACCCCTCCACTTT
CDR3aa: CASSLRNPNSPLHF
len: 14
v_gene: TRBV27
j_gene: TRBJ1-6
abundance: many
d_gene: NA

CDR3nt: TGTGCCAGCAGCGTAGAACCCGTCAATGAGCAGTTCTTC
CDR3aa: CASSVEPVNEQFF
len: 13
v_gene: TRBV9
j_gene: TRBJ2-1
abundance: NA
d_gene: NA

CDR3nt: TGCGCCAGCAGAGGGAATAATTCACCCCTCCACTTT
CDR3aa: CASRGNNSPLHF
len: 12
v_gene: TRBV10-1
j_gene: TRBJ1-6
abundance: many
d_gene: NA

CDR3nt: TGTGCCAGCAGCCGGGAGACTTCTGGAAACACCATATATTTT
CDR3aa: CASSRETSGNTIYF
len: 14
v_gene: TRBV7-2
j_gene: TRBJ1-3
abundance: NA
d_gene: NA

CDR3nt: TGTGCCAGCAGTCGGACAGCGAACACTGAAGCTTTCTTT
CDR3aa: CASSRTANTEAFF
len: 13
v_gene: TRBV6-6
j_gene: TRBJ1-1
abundance: once
d_gene: NA

CDR3nt: TGTGCCAGCAGCCCTACCAGGGGACAGAACTATGGCTACACCTTC
CDR3aa: CASSPTRGQNYGYTF
len: 15
v_gene: TRBV12-3/TRBV12-4
j_gene: TRBJ1-2
abundance: NA
d_gene: TRBD1

CDR3nt: TGTGCCAGCAGTTCCCCGGAGAGGGGGGCCTACGAGCAGTACTTC
CDR3aa: CASSSPERGAYEQYF
len: 15
v_gene: TRBV12-3/TRBV12-4
j_gene: TRBJ2-7
abundance: NA
d_gene: NA

CDR3nt: TGTGCCAGCAGGTACCACAGGGGGGTGAACACTGAAGCTTTCTTT
CDR3aa: CASRYHRGVNTEAFF
len: 15
v_gene: TRBV6-5
j_gene: TRBJ1-1
abundance: few
d_gene: TRBD1

CDR3nt: TGCGCCAGCAGCCAAGAGGTGACAGGGCGAGATCCCTACGAGCAGTACTTC
CDR3aa: CASSQEVTGRDPYEQYF
len: 17
v_gene: TRBV4-1
j_gene: TRBJ2-7
abundance: NA
d_gene: TRBD1

CDR3nt: TGCAGTGCTACACAGGGAGGTAATCAGCCCCAGCATTTT
CDR3aa: CSATQGGNQPQHF
len: 13
v_gene: TRBV20-1
j_gene: TRBJ1-5
abundance: many
d_gene: NA

CDR3nt: TGTGCCAGCAGCCAAGTTTCAAGCTCCGGGACAGGGAACTCCTACGAGCAGTACTTC
CDR3aa: CASSQVSSSGTGNSYEQYF
len: 19
v_gene: TRBV4-2
j_gene: TRBJ2-7
abundance: few
d_gene: TRBD1

CDR3nt: TGTGCCAGCAGCTCCAGGGGATTCGGCACAGATACGCAGTATTTT
CDR3aa: CASSSRGFGTDTQYF
len: 15
v_gene: TRBV6-1
j_gene: TRBJ2-3
abundance: few
d_gene: NA

CDR3nt: TGTGCCAGCAGTACTGGACGGGAGGGTGGCTACACCTTC
CDR3aa: CASSTGREGGYTF
len: 13
v_gene: TRBV12-3/TRBV12-4
j_gene: TRBJ1-2
abundance: many
d_gene: NA

CDR3nt: TGTGCCAGCAGCTTAGCGGAAGAGAACACTGAAGCTTTCTTT
CDR3aa: CASSLAEENTEAFF
len: 14
v_gene: TRBV13
j_gene: TRBJ1-1
abundance: many
d_gene: NA